Shown below are 10 T cell receptor beta chains from a single sample sequenced in a study of shared clonotypes between healthy human individuals. Only in-frame clones appear in the TCRdb table, and some are missing; sequencing was by immunoSEQ multiplex PCR. The sample lists about 2.1 million clones; just over 90% were seen once. CD45RO-negative, CCR7-positively selected cells formed the naive CD8 fraction, excluding terminally differentiated effector memory CD45RA+ cells. Sequenced sample: naive CD8+ T cells from PBMCs. Every receptor here comes from a man aged 18 to 29 in good health. Some clones in this sample may be carry-over from other donors' samples.

The rearrangement uses TRBV7-8 and TRBJ2-7; TRBD2 is a possible D gene (5 bases). The CDR3 is 15 residues long. Germline CDR1 reads SGHVS; CDR2 reads FQNEAQ. V was clipped by 2 bases and J by 1 base, with 12 bases between them. DNA for the CDR3: TGTGCCAGCAGCTTAATACTGGACTGGTCCTACGAGCAGTACTTC. This translates into CASSLILDWSYEQYF.

This chain joins TRBV6-5 and TRBJ2-3; the D gene is possibly TRBD2 (5 bases). CDR3 length equals 13 residues. Germline CDR1 reads MNHEY; CDR2 reads SVGAGI. V lost 5 bases and J lost 7, with 13 bases in between. The CDR3 region is CASSAGEPNTQYF. CDR3 DNA: TGTGCCAGCAGTGCCGGGGAGCCAAATACGCAGTATTTT.

This clone has a single count. Relative to the germline gene, one junction end is altered; a read error may explain this. V is TRBV7-9 and J is TRBJ1-1, with TRBD1 identical over 10 bases. The CDR3 loop spans 17 amino acids. Germline V lookup: CDR1 SEHNR, CDR2 FQNEAQ (reference sequence). CDR3 in amino acids: CASSFVPGQGLNAEAFF. In nucleotides, the CDR3 is TGTGCCAGCAGCTTCGTCCCGGGACAGGGGTTGAACGCTGAAGCTTTCTTT.

The chain uses TRBV27 and TRBJ2-7; TRBD2 agrees at 14 bases. CDR1 and CDR2 (germline): MNHEY, SMNVEV (reference sequence). The ends lost 3 bases at V and 6 bases at J; junction bases unmatched: 7. CDR3 length: 16 amino acids. CDR3 in amino acids: CASSFLTGLAGVEQYF. In DNA form, the CDR3 reads TGTGCCAGCAGTTTTCTTACGGGACTAGCGGGAGTCGAGCAGTACTTC.

The V gene is TRBV7-9, the J gene TRBJ2-1; TRBD2 might be the D (7 bases). Trimming pared 5 bases from V and 3 bases from J, leaving 14 bases between. This CDR3 is built from 15 residues. CDR1 and CDR2 (germline): SEHNR, FQNEAQ (reference sequence). The CDR3 is CASSPKAGHYNEQFF. CDR3 DNA sequence: TGTGCCAGCAGCCCCAAAGCGGGACACTACAATGAGCAGTTCTTC. Filled out from reference TRBV7-9 and TRBJ2-1, the complete variable domain reads DTGVSQNPRHKITKRGQNVTFRCDPISEHNRLYWYRQTLGQGPEFLTYFQNEAQLEKSRLLSDRFSAERPKGSFSTLEIQRTEQGDSAMYLCASSPKAGHYNEQFFGPGTRLTVL.

In DNA form, the CDR3 reads TGTGCCAGCAGCGTAGAGACAGTGCCTAGCGGGGAGCTGTTTTTT. Translating gives CASSVETVPSGELFF. This chain uses TRBV9 with TRBJ2-2; perhaps TRBD1 as D (5 bases). The CDR3 totals 15 residues. The germline gives CDR1 SGDLS, CDR2 YYNGEE. V was cut by 0 bases and J by 7 bases, with 13 bases left in between. The variable domain in full, with the rest retrieved from reference TRBV9 and TRBJ2-2, is DSGVTQTPKHLITATGQRVTLRCSPRSGDLSVYWYQQSLDQGLQFLIQYYNGEERAKGNILERFSAQQFPDLHSELNLSSLELGDSALYFCASSVETVPSGELFFGEGSRLTVL.

The chain carries TRBV19 and TRBJ1-5, with D perhaps TRBD1 (5 bases). CDR1 and CDR2 (germline): LNHDA, SQIVND (reference sequence). There are 16 residues in the CDR3. V gave up 3 bases and J gave up 1 base, with 13 bases separating them. In DNA, the CDR3 is TGTGCCAGTAGTATCACTCCAGGGATCAGCAATCAGCCCCAGCATTTT. Translating it yields CASSITPGISNQPQHF. The complete variable domain, with remaining parts taken from reference TRBV19 and TRBJ1-5, reads DGGITQSPKYLFRKEGQNVTLSCEQNLNHDAMYWYRQDPGQGLRLIYYSQIVNDFQKGDIAEGYSVSREKKESFPLTVTSAQKNPTAFYLCASSITPGISNQPQHFGDGTRLSIL.

The chain couples TRBV5-1 to TRBJ2-1, with a weak D call TRBD1 (6 bases). Germline assignment: CDR1 SGHRS and CDR2 YFSETQ. The CDR3 length is 14 residues. V lost 0 bases and J lost 4, with 8 bases in between. The CDR3 region is CASSLDRVYNEQFF. The CDR3 DNA reads as TGCGCCAGCAGCTTGGACAGGGTGTACAATGAGCAGTTCTTC.

This clone was observed a handful of times. The genes are TRBV5-5 and TRBJ2-7; no clear D gene. The CDR3 sequence is 12 residues long. V was trimmed by 4 bases and J by 6 bases, leaving 11 bases between them. The germline V gene has CDR1 SGHKS and CDR2 YYEKEE (reference sequence). The CDR3 bases are TGTGCCAGCAGCCCTCCTTCCGGCGAGCAGTACTTC. This codes for CASSPPSGEQYF.

The chain recombines TRBV5-4 with TRBJ2-7; 12 nucleotides agree with TRBD2. CDR3 length equals 16 residues. The V gene's germline CDR1 is SGHNT and CDR2 YYREEE (reference sequence). Losses at the gene ends were 0 bases for V and 5 bases for J; bases not matched to a gene: 6. CDR3 sequence: CASSLGLAGVRDEQYF. The CDR3 DNA follows: TGTGCCAGCAGCTTGGGACTAGCGGGAGTTAGGGACGAGCAGTACTTC. Using reference TRBV5-4 and TRBJ2-7 for the parts outside the CDR3, the full variable domain is ETGVTQSPTHLIKTRGQQVTLRCSSQSGHNTVSWYQQALGQGPQFIFQYYREEENGRGNFPPRFSGLQFPNYSSELNVNALELDDSALYLCASSLGLAGVRDEQYFGPGTRLTVT.